This T cell receptor (beta chain) was sequenced in a study of response to subunit inactivated influenza vaccine. Notes on the study in general: That few new T cells are recruited by each seasonal influenza vaccination was the authors' suggestion.

TCRdb used MiXCR to reprocess the RT-PCR reads, holding one entry per CDR3 protein. The sample records hundreds of thousands of distinct CDR3 sequences, approximately 14% being singletons. V gave up 1 base and J gave up 1 base; unmatched junction bases: 9. Per germline, CDR1 GTSNPN and CDR2 SVGIG (reference sequence). CDR3 length equals 17 residues. This clonotype has a handful of counts. Its antigen is not identified. Here the sequenced sample was PBMCs from blood, taken 11 to 12 days after vaccination. The genes are TRBV30 and TRBJ2-2; TRBD2 agrees at 7 bases. The origin of this receptor is a man aged 45-65 years who received an inactivated influenza vaccine. The CDR3 DNA follows: TGTGCCTGGAGTGGAGGAGCGGGGCGTAAGAACACCGGGGAGCTGTTTTTT. Protein sequence: CAWSGGAGRKNTGELFF.